Reported below is one T cell receptor beta chain. What it binds is not known. Some clones are missing from TCRdb's copy, which holds only in-frame ones; the method was immunoSEQ multiplex PCR. This sample has roughly 1,800,000 clones; just under 95% occur once, and the top ten carry approximately 1.2%. This specimen belongs to a study of shared clonotypes between healthy human individuals. Study outcomes and limitations: Rarefaction revealed incomplete sorted-subset sequencing despite large depth.

Positive CCR7 selection of CD45RO-negative cells yielded the naive CD8 cells, and terminally differentiated effector memory CD45RA+ cells were excluded. Specimen: naive CD8+ T cells sorted from blood. This TCR derives from a man between 18 and 35 years old in good health.

The DNA for the CDR3 is TGCGCCAGGAACCGGGACTTAGCCAAAAACATTCAGTACTTC. This sequence encodes CARNRDLAKNIQYF. The genes are TRBV4-1 and TRBJ2-4, with D possibly TRBD2 on 6 matching bases. The CDR3 is 14 residues long. Trimming left V 9 bases short and J 0 bases short, with 12 bases between. Germline V gene lookup returns CDR1 MGHRA and CDR2 YSYEKL.